The 20 T cell receptor beta chains below were found in one sample sequenced in a study of blood T cell repertoires in COVID-19. Measured with immunoSEQ multiplex PCR; TCRdb has only the in-frame clones, and not every one. The repertoire holds 150,000 to 200,000 clones, with around 81% as singletons. The sample taken for sequencing was peripheral blood. Every receptor here comes from a man in his 60s with active or convalescent COVID-19.

V and J are TRBV6-5 and TRBJ2-2, with a weak D call TRBD2 (5 bases). This CDR3 region has 11 residues. Germline V gene sequence: CDR1 MNHEY, CDR2 SVGAGI. Between the trimmed V and J ends, which lost 11 bases and 7 bases, there was a span of 11 bases. CDR3 nucleotides: TGTGCCGTGACGGGATACGGGGAGCTGTTTTTT. It encodes CAVTGYGELFF.

This clone showed up just a few times. This chain links TRBV7-9 with TRBJ2-5; D uncertain. The length of the CDR3 is 13 residues. Per germline, CDR1 SEHNR and CDR2 FQNEAQ (reference sequence). V gave up 3 bases and J gave up 2 bases, with 7 bases separating them. CDR3 sequence: CASSFPPQETQYF. The CDR3 coding sequence is TGTGCCAGCAGCTTTCCTCCTCAAGAGACCCAGTACTTC.

The gene calls are TRBV25-1 and TRBJ2-1; 11 nucleotides match TRBD2. The CDR3 is 15 amino acids. Per the germline V gene, CDR1 is MGHDK and CDR2 is SYGVNS. V trimming: 3 bases; J trimming: 6 bases; junction bases outside the gene matches: 4. Here the CDR3 reads CASSDTSGSPNEQFF. Written as DNA, the CDR3 is TGTGCCAGCAGTGATACTAGCGGGAGTCCCAATGAGCAGTTCTTC. Based on the CDR3 plus reference TRBV25-1 and TRBJ2-1, the full variable domain is EADIYQTPRYLVIGTGKKITLECSQTMGHDKMYWYQQDPGMELHLIHYSYGVNSTEKGDLSSESTVSRIRTEHFPLTLESARPSHTSQYLCASSDTSGSPNEQFFGPGTRLTVL.

This chain uses TRBV11-2 with TRBJ2-7; D is possibly TRBD1 (6 bases). The germline V gene has CDR1 SGHAT and CDR2 FQNNGV. The CDR3 runs to 14 residues. V was shortened by 1 base and J by 2 bases, with 9 bases between the two germline ends. The CDR3 sequence is CASSLAAGAYEQYF. CDR3 coding DNA: TGTGCCAGCAGCTTAGCTGCAGGGGCCTACGAGCAGTACTTC.

The chain has TRBV19 and TRBJ1-6; no firm D call. The germline gives CDR1 LNHDA, CDR2 SQIVND (reference sequence). Trimming left V 5 bases short and J 8 bases short, with 10 bases between. This CDR3 comprises 13 residues. CDR3 residues: CASSPPRDSPLHF. As DNA, the CDR3 is TGTGCCAGTAGTCCCCCGCGGGATTCACCCCTCCACTTT.

The chain combines TRBV5-5 with TRBJ2-7, with D perhaps matching TRBD1 (6 bases). Trimming took 4 bases from V and 4 from J, leaving 18 bases between them. This CDR3 has 15 residues. Germline lookup yields CDR1 SGHKS and CDR2 YYEKEE (reference sequence). The CDR3 DNA reads TGTGCCAGCAGCCCCTGGGGGACAAGCAAATACGAGCAGTACTTC. This translates into CASSPWGTSKYEQYF.

CDR3 residues: CASSPVIGTDNEQFF. CDR3 in DNA: TGTGCCAGCTCACCGGTTATCGGGACAGACAATGAGCAGTTCTTC. V and J are TRBV18 and TRBJ2-1, with 7 bases identical to TRBD1. The CDR3 sequence is 15 residues long. From germline, CDR1 is KGHSH and CDR2 LQKENI. The V gene end was trimmed by 3 bases and the J gene end by 5 bases; junction bases not matched to a gene: 7.

The rearrangement joins TRBV7-6 to TRBJ2-5, with TRBD2 matching over 8 bases. CDR1 and CDR2 (germline): SGHVS, FNYEAQ. The CDR3 is 17 residues long. V trimming: 5 bases; J trimming: 5 bases; junction bases outside the gene matches: 16. The CDR3 region has the DNA TGTGCCAGCAGCCCATCACAAAGCGGGAGACTCGGGGAGACCCAGTACTTC. It is translated as CASSPSQSGRLGETQYF.

The chain employs TRBV5-1 and TRBJ2-7; D unresolved. V lost 5 bases and J lost 2, with 11 bases in between. The CDR3 consists of 13 residues. Per the germline V gene, CDR1 is SGHRS and CDR2 is YFSETQ. The CDR3 DNA reads TGCGCCAGCAGAGGAGACTCGACCTACGAGCAGTACTTC. It specifies CASRGDSTYEQYF.

In this sample, this clone turned up once. CDR3 DNA: TGTGCCAGCAGCTTGCGAAGCGGGAGCTCCTACGAGCAGTACTTC. It specifies CASSLRSGSSYEQYF. The chain carries TRBV5-4 and TRBJ2-7, with 8 bases lining up with TRBD2. The V and J ends lost 1 base and 0 bases, in that order; junction bases with no gene match: 3. Germline V CDR1 and CDR2: SGHNT, YYREEE (reference sequence). This CDR3 is 15 amino acids long.

The chain couples TRBV2 to TRBJ2-5, with 10 bases aligning to TRBD2. Germline lookup yields CDR1 SNHLY and CDR2 FYNNEI. The CDR3 is 14 residues long. Losses at the gene ends were 8 bases for V and 3 bases for J; bases not matched to a gene: 6. The CDR3: CASGRGLAEETQYF. In nucleotides, the CDR3 is TGTGCCAGCGGCCGCGGACTAGCGGAAGAGACCCAGTACTTC.

This chain connects TRBV6-1 to TRBJ1-5; TRBD1 is a possible D gene (6 bases). The V and J ends lost 2 bases and 7 bases respectively, with 15 bases between them. The CDR3 totals 15 residues. The germline V gene has CDR1 MNHNS and CDR2 SASEGT. CDR3 residues: CASSELLGGAQPQHF. DNA for the CDR3: TGTGCCAGCAGTGAATTGTTAGGGGGGGCCCAGCCCCAGCATTTT.

This sequence joins TRBV6-2 or TRBV6-3 and TRBJ2-5; D gene uncertain. V shed 4 bases and J shed 4 bases, with 4 bases lying between them. The germline CDR1 and CDR2 sequences are MNHEY and SVGEGT. The CDR3 spans 11 residues. The CDR3: CASSSRETQYF. The CDR3 nucleotides are TGTGCCAGCAGTTCTAGAGAGACCCAGTACTTC.

The genes are TRBV10-3 and TRBJ2-3, with a weak D call TRBD2 (6 bases). This CDR3 is 14 amino acids long. Germline CDR1 reads ENHRY; CDR2 reads SYGVKD. V dropped 4 bases and J dropped 0 bases, with 8 bases sitting between them. For the CDR3, the DNA is TGTGCCATCAGTGCGACTAGAAGCACAGATACGCAGTATTTT. This translates into CAISATRSTDTQYF.

The J gene is TRBJ1-5, the V gene TRBV6-5; D is possibly TRBD1 (6 bases). This CDR3 spans 16 amino acids. CDR1 and CDR2 (germline): MNHEY, SVGAGI. The ends were cut back, 0 bases at V and 7 bases at J, with 16 bases in the middle. DNA of the CDR3: TGTGCCAGCAGTTACTCGACTCCGGGGGGCGGGCAGCCCCAGCATTTT. Protein product: CASSYSTPGGGQPQHF.

The rearrangement joins TRBV6-5 to TRBJ2-7; 8 bases align to TRBD2. Germline trimming cut 5 bases from V and 6 bases from J; bases unmatched to any gene: 9. Germline V gene data show CDR1 as MNHEY and CDR2 as SVGAGI. The CDR3 is 14 residues long. The CDR3 protein is CASSKSGSVSEQYF. The CDR3 DNA is TGTGCCAGCAGTAAGAGCGGGAGTGTCTCCGAGCAGTACTTC.

The chain employs TRBV5-1 and TRBJ2-2; possibly TRBD1 for D (6 bases). The CDR3 totals 15 residues. Germline V gene lookup returns CDR1 SGHRS and CDR2 YFSETQ. The V gene lost 2 bases and the J gene lost 5 bases, with 13 bases spanning the gap. For the CDR3, the DNA is TGCGCCAGCAGCTTTCAGGGGCCGAGTACCGGGGAGCTGTTTTTT. Residues: CASSFQGPSTGELFF.

This clone was recorded once. This chain uses TRBV15 with TRBJ2-7, with TRBD1 as a possible D gene (8 bases). CDR3 length: 15 amino acids. Trimming took off 5 bases at V and 2 bases at J, with 16 bases between the two ends. CDR1 and CDR2 (germline): LNHNV, YYDKDF (reference sequence). The chain's CDR3 is CATSPGQGGAYEQYF. Written as DNA, the CDR3 is TGTGCCACCAGCCCTGGACAGGGAGGGGCCTACGAGCAGTACTTC.

J is TRBJ1-4 and V is TRBV18; D is unclear. V was clipped by 3 bases and J by 2 bases, with 13 bases between them. Germline CDR1 is KGHSH and CDR2 is LQKENI. The CDR3 extends over 16 amino acids. CDR3 sequence: CASSPLGNPTNEKLFF. CDR3 sequence (DNA): TGTGCCAGCTCACCCCTGGGCAATCCGACTAATGAAAAACTGTTTTTT.

For the CDR3, the DNA is TGTGCCAGCAGATGGACAGGGGACACTGAAGCTTTCTTT. This translates into CASRWTGDTEAFF. The chain recombines TRBV6-5 with TRBJ1-1, with 9 bases lining up with TRBD1. Germline lookup yields CDR1 MNHEY and CDR2 SVGAGI. This CDR3 is built from 13 residues. V shed 6 bases, J shed 3 bases, and the junction held 2 bases outside the gene matches.